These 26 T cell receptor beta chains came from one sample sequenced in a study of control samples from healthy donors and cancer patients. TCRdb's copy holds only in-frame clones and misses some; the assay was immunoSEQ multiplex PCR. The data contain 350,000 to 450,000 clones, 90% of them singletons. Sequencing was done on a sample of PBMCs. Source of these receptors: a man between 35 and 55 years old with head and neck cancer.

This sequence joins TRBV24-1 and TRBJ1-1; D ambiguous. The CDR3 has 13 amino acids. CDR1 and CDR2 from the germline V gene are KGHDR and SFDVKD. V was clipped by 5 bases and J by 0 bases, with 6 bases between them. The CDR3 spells CATSGPLNTEAFF. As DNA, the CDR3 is TGTGCCACCAGTGGACCCTTGAACACTGAAGCTTTCTTT.

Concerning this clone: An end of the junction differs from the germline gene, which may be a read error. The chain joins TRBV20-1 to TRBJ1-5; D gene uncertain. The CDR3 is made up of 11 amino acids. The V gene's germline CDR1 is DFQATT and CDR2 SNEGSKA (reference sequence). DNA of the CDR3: TGCAGTATGGGAGGCAACCAGCCCCAGCATTTT. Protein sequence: CSMGGNQPQHF.

CDR3 sequence: CASSLSRDRETQYF. For the CDR3, the DNA is TGTGCCAGCAGCCTCTCCCGGGACAGGGAGACCCAGTACTTC. The V gene is TRBV11-2, the J gene TRBJ2-5, with 8 bases lining up with TRBD1. V lost 5 bases, J lost 5 bases, and 7 bases stayed unmatched. The CDR3 is made up of 14 amino acids. Germline V gene data show CDR1 as SGHAT and CDR2 as FQNNGV. Combining the CDR3 with reference TRBV11-2 and TRBJ2-5 gives the whole variable domain EAGVAQSPRYKIIEKRQSVAFWCNPISGHATLYWYQQILGQGPKLLIQFQNNGVVDDSQLPKDRFSAERLKGVDSTLKIQPAKLEDSAVYLCASSLSRDRETQYFGPGTRLLVL.

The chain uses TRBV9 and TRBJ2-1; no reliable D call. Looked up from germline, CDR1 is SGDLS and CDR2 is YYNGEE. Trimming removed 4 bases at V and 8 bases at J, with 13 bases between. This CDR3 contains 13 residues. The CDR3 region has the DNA TGTGCCAGCAGCTCCCGGACCTCCCATGAGCAGTTCTTC. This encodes CASSSRTSHEQFF.

This CDR3 reads CASSLFSGVSRPFNQPQHF. CDR3 sequence (DNA): TGTGCCAGCAGTTTATTTAGCGGAGTGAGTCGCCCCTTCAATCAGCCCCAGCATTTT. The chain has TRBV27 and TRBJ1-5; D is uncertain. The CDR3 length is 19 residues. Trimming took 1 base from V and 3 from J, leaving 22 bases between them. Germline assignment: CDR1 MNHEY and CDR2 SMNVEV (reference sequence).

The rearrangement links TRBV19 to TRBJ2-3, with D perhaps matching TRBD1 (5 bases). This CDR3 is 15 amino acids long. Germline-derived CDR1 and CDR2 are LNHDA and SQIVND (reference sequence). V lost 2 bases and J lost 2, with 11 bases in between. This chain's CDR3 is CASSITTGYTDTQYF. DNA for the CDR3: TGTGCCAGTAGTATAACTACAGGTTACACAGATACGCAGTATTTT. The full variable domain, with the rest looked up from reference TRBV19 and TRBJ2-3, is DGGITQSPKYLFRKEGQNVTLSCEQNLNHDAMYWYRQDPGQGLRLIYYSQIVNDFQKGDIAEGYSVSREKKESFPLTVTSAQKNPTAFYLCASSITTGYTDTQYFGPGTRLTVL.

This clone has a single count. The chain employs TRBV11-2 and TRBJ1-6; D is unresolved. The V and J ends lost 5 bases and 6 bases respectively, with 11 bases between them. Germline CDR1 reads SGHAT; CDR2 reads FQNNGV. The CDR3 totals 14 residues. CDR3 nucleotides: TGTGCCAGCAGCCCGATTAGAAGTAATTCACCCCTCCACTTT. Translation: CASSPIRSNSPLHF.

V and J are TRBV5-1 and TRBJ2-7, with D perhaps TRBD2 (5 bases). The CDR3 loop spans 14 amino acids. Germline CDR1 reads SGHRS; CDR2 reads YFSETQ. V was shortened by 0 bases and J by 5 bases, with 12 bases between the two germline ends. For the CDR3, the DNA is TGCGCCAGCAGCTTGGTCGGGGATACCGACGAGCAGTACTTC. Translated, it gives CASSLVGDTDEQYF.

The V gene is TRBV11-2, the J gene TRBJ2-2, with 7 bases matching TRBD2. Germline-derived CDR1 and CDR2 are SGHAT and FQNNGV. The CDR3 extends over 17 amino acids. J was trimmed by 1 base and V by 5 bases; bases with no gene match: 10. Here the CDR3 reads CASSPPGGRENTGELFF. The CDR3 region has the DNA TGTGCCAGCAGCCCCCCAGGAGGGAGGGAGAACACCGGGGAGCTGTTTTTT.

The CDR3 loop reads CSVGLDSPYEQYF. The DNA of the CDR3 is TGCAGCGTTGGATTGGACAGTCCGTACGAGCAGTACTTC. The genes are TRBV29-1 and TRBJ2-7; weak D call: TRBD1 (6 bases). Germline V lookup: CDR1 SQVTM, CDR2 ANQGSEA. This CDR3 is built from 13 residues. The V end lost 4 bases, the J end lost 4 bases, and 14 bases lay between the germline ends.

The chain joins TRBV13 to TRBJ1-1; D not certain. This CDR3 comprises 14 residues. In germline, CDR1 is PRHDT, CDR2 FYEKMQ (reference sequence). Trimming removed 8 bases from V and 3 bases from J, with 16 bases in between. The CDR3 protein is CASRKTGGDTEAFF. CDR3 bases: TGTGCCAGCCGAAAGACGGGTGGGGACACTGAAGCTTTCTTT.

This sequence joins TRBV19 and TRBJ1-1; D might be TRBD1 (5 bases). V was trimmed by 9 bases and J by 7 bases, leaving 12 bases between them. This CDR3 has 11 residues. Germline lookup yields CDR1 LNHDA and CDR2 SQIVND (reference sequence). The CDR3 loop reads CASGAALEAFF. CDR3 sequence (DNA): TGTGCCAGCGGGGCGGCACTTGAAGCTTTCTTT. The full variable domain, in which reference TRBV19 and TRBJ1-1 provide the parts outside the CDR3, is DGGITQSPKYLFRKEGQNVTLSCEQNLNHDAMYWYRQDPGQGLRLIYYSQIVNDFQKGDIAEGYSVSREKKESFPLTVTSAQKNPTAFYLCASGAALEAFFGQGTRLTVV.

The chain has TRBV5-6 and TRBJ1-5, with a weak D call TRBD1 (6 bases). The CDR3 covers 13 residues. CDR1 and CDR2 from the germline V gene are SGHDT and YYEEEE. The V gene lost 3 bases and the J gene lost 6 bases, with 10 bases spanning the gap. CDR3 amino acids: CASSSGVFQPQHF. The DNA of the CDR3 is TGTGCCAGCAGCTCAGGGGTTTTTCAGCCCCAGCATTTT.

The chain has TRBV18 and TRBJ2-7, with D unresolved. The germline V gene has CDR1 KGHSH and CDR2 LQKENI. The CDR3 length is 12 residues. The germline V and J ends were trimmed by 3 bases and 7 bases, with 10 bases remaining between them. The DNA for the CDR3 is TGTGCCAGCTCACCTCAAAGCTCGGAGCAGTACTTC. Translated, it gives CASSPQSSEQYF.

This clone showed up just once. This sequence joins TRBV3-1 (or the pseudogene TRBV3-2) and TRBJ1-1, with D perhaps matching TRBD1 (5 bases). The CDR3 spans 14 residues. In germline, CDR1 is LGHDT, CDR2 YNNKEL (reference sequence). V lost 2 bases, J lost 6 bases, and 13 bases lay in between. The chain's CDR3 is CASSQTMGVAEAFF. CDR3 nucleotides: TGTGCCAGCAGCCAAACGATGGGGGTTGCTGAAGCTTTCTTT.

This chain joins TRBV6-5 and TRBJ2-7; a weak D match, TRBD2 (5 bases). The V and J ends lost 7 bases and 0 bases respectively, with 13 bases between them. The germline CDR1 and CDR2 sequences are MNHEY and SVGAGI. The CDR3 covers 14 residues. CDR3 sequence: CASTLEVDSYEQYF. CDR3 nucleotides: TGTGCCAGCACCTTGGAGGTAGACTCCTACGAGCAGTACTTC.

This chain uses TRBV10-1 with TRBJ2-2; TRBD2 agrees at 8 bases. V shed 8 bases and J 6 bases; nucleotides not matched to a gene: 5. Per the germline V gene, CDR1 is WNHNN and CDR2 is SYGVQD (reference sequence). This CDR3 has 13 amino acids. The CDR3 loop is CASSAGVSGELFF. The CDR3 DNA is TGCGCCAGCTCAGCGGGAGTCTCCGGGGAGCTGTTTTTT.

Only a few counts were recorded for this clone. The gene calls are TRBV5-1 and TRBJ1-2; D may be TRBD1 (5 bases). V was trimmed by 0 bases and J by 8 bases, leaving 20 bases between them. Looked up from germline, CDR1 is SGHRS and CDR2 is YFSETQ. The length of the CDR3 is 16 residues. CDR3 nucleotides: TGCGCCAGCAGCTTGGAAGTAGGGACCGAGACATTGGGCTACACCTTC. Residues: CASSLEVGTETLGYTF. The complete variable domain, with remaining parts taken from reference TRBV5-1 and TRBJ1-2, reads KAGVTQTPRYLIKTRGQQVTLSCSPISGHRSVSWYQQTPGQGLQFLFEYFSETQRNKGNFPGRFSGRQFSNSRSEMNVSTLELGDSALYLCASSLEVGTETLGYTFGSGTRLTVV.

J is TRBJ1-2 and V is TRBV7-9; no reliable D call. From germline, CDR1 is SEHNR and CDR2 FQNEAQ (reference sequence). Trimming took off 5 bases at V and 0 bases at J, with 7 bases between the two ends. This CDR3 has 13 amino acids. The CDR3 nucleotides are TGTGCCAGCAGCCTCGGAGCTAACTATGGCTACACCTTC. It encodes CASSLGANYGYTF.

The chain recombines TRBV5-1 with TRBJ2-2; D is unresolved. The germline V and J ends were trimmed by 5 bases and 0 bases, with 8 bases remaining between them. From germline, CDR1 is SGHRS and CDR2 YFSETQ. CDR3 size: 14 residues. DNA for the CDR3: TGCGCCAGCAGACCCAACGCGAACACCGGGGAGCTGTTTTTT. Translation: CASRPNANTGELFF.

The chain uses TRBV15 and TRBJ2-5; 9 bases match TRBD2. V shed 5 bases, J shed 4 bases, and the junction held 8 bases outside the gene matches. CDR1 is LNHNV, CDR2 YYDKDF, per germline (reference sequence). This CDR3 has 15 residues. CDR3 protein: CATSPPGTSRETQYF. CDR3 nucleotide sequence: TGTGCCACCAGCCCACCCGGGACTAGCAGAGAGACCCAGTACTTC.

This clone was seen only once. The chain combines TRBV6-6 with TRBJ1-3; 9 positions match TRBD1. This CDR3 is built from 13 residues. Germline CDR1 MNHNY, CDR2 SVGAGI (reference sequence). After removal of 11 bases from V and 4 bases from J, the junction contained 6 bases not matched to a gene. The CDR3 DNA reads TGTGCCGGTCGGGACAGGGACGGAAACACCATATATTTT. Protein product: CAGRDRDGNTIYF.

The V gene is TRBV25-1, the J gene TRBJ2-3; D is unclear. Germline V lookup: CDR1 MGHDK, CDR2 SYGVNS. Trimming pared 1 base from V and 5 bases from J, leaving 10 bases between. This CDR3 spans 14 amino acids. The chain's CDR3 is CASSEWAQRDTQYF. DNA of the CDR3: TGTGCCAGCAGTGAATGGGCCCAGAGAGATACGCAGTATTTT.

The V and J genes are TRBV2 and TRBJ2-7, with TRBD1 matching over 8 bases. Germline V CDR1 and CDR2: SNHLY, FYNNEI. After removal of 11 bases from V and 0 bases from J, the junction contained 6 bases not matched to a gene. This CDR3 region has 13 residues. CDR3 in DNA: TGTGCCGGACAACAGGGGGGCTCCTACGAGCAGTACTTC. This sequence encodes CAGQQGGSYEQYF. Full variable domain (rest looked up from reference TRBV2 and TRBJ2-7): EPEVTQTPSHQVTQMGQEVILRCVPISNHLYFYWYRQILGQKVEFLVSFYNNEISEKSEIFDDQFSVERPDGSNFTLKIRSTKLEDSAMYFCAGQQGGSYEQYFGPGTRLTVT.

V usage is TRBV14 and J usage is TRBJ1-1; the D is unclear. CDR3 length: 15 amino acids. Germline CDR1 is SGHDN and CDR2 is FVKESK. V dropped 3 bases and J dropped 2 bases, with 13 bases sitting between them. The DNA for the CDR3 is TGTGCCAGCAGCCATGACTTAATCCCCAACACTGAAGCTTTCTTT. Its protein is CASSHDLIPNTEAFF.

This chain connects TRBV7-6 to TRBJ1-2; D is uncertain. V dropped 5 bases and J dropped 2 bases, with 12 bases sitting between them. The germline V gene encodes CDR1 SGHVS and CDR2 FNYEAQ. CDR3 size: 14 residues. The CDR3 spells CASSPVRPNYGYTF. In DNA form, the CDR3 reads TGTGCCAGCAGCCCCGTAAGGCCAAACTATGGCTACACCTTC. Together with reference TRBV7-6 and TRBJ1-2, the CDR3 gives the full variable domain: GAGVSQSPRYKVTKRGQDVALRCDPISGHVSLYWYRQALGQGPEFLTYFNYEAQQDKSGLPNDRFSAERPEGSISTLTIQRTEQRDSAMYRCASSPVRPNYGYTFGSGTRLTVV.